These T cell receptor beta chains were read from a single sample in a study of blood T cell repertoires in COVID-19. The method was immunoSEQ multiplex PCR; TCRdb's version includes in-frame clones alone and lacks a portion of them. Of around 70,000 clones in the sample, about four fifths are singletons; the top ten hold 20% to 25%. Sequencing was performed on peripheral blood. These receptor sequences come from a woman between 65 and 79 years old with acute or convalescent COVID-19. Both conserved end residues are part of each CDR3. The D gene is left open where the match is weak. Size tells how often a clone was seen (once, few, many) or the class of an expanded clone, and some rows leave it out.

J: TRBJ1-3
D: -
V: TRBV7-9
size: -
CDR3: CASSLGRGLSSGNTIYF
DNA: TGTGCCAGCAGCTTAGGAAGGGGATTGAGCTCTGGAAACACCATATATTTT

J: TRBJ2-1
D: TRBD2
V: TRBV7-9
size: -
CDR3: CASSVRKAGGVYNEQFF
DNA: TGTGCCAGCAGCGTAAGAAAAGCGGGAGGGGTTTACAATGAGCAGTTCTTC

J: TRBJ1-4
D: TRBD1
V: TRBV28
size: -
CDR3: CASRRDRINEKLFF
DNA: TGTGCCAGCAGGCGGGACAGGATTAATGAAAAACTGTTTTTT

J: TRBJ2-5
D: TRBD2
V: TRBV11-1
size: -
CDR3: CASSSGLAGQETQYF
DNA: TGTGCCAGCAGCTCGGGACTAGCGGGACAAGAGACCCAGTACTTC

J: TRBJ1-3
D: -
V: TRBV28
size: -
CDR3: CASIRGSGNTIYF
DNA: TGTGCCAGCATTCGGGGTTCTGGAAACACCATATATTTT

J: TRBJ2-1
D: TRBD2
V: TRBV6-2/TRBV6-3
size: -
CDR3: CASSRTSDEQFF
DNA: TGTGCCAGCAGCCGGACTAGTGATGAGCAGTTCTTC

J: TRBJ1-1
D: -
V: TRBV6-1
size: few
CDR3: CASSEGDGGRRAFF
DNA: TGTGCCAGCAGTGAAGGTGACGGCGGCCGGAGAGCTTTCTTT

J: TRBJ1-3
D: -
V: TRBV18
size: -
CDR3: CASSSRSSGNTIYF
DNA: TGTGCCAGCTCAAGTCGGAGCTCTGGAAACACCATATATTTT

J: TRBJ1-1
D: -
V: TRBV9
size: -
CDR3: CASSVGVGSGTEAFF
DNA: TGTGCCAGCAGCGTAGGGGTGGGGTCGGGGACTGAAGCTTTCTTT

J: TRBJ1-2
D: TRBD1
V: TRBV5-1
size: -
CDR3: CASSARQGNYGYTF
DNA: TGCGCCAGCAGCGCGCGACAGGGAAACTATGGCTACACCTTC

J: TRBJ1-1
D: -
V: TRBV30
size: -
CDR3: CAWSAGAIEAFF
DNA: TGTGCCTGGAGCGCAGGGGCTATTGAAGCTTTCTTT

J: TRBJ2-3
D: -
V: TRBV7-9
size: -
CDR3: CASSLELGREATQYF
DNA: TGTGCCAGCAGCTTGGAGCTAGGTAGGGAGGCCACGCAGTATTTT

J: TRBJ2-5
D: -
V: TRBV12-5
size: -
CDR3: CASGLALETQYF
DNA: TGTGCTAGTGGCTTAGCACTGGAGACCCAGTACTTC

J: TRBJ2-5
D: -
V: TRBV28
size: -
CDR3: CASSAALGANQETQYF
DNA: TGTGCCAGCAGCGCCGCCCTTGGGGCAAACCAAGAGACCCAGTACTTC

J: TRBJ2-2
D: -
V: TRBV27
size: -
CDR3: CASSFRGLTNGELFF
DNA: TGTGCCAGCAGTTTCAGGGGCTTAACGAACGGGGAGCTGTTTTTT

J: TRBJ1-5
D: -
V: TRBV5-6
size: -
CDR3: CASSILQGQPQHF
DNA: TGTGCCAGCAGCATACTACAGGGACAGCCCCAGCATTTT

J: TRBJ1-5
D: -
V: TRBV2
size: once
CDR3: CASSLTWDIINQPQHF
DNA: TGTGCCAGCAGTCTTACTTGGGACATCATCAATCAGCCCCAGCATTTT

J: TRBJ1-4
D: TRBD1
V: TRBV4-2
size: once
CDR3: CASSQGQNEKLFF
DNA: TGTGCCAGCAGCCAGGGACAGAATGAAAAACTGTTTTTT

J: TRBJ1-2
D: TRBD1
V: TRBV27
size: -
CDR3: CASSFLGGGGYTF
DNA: TGTGCCAGCAGTTTCTTAGGGGGCGGTGGCTACACCTTC

J: TRBJ2-7
D: -
V: TRBV4-1
size: -
CDR3: CASSPGFSYEQYF
DNA: TGCGCCAGCAGCCCAGGGTTCTCCTACGAGCAGTACTTC

J: TRBJ1-2
D: TRBD1
V: TRBV7-9
size: -
CDR3: CASSLTGANYGYTF
DNA: TGTGCCAGCAGCTTAACAGGGGCGAACTATGGCTACACCTTC

J: TRBJ2-7
D: -
V: TRBV5-1
size: -
CDR3: CASSFISGREQYF
DNA: TGCGCCAGCAGCTTTATTAGCGGCCGCGAGCAGTACTTC

J: TRBJ2-7
D: TRBD2
V: TRBV5-1
size: once
CDR3: CASSLAAGGSGEQYF
DNA: TGCGCCAGCAGCTTGGCGGCGGGAGGATCAGGCGAGCAGTACTTC

J: TRBJ1-5
D: -
V: TRBV6-6
size: -
CDR3: CARWGEPGGGQPQHF
DNA: TGTGCCCGCTGGGGGGAGCCGGGGGGGGGACAGCCCCAGCATTTT

J: TRBJ2-1
D: TRBD2
V: TRBV6-1
size: -
CDR3: CASSEGLAGGPGEQFF
DNA: TGTGCCAGCAGTGAAGGACTAGCGGGAGGCCCGGGTGAGCAGTTCTTC

J: TRBJ2-4
D: -
V: TRBV5-6
size: -
CDR3: CASSLGGSLAKNIQYF
DNA: TGTGCCAGCAGCTTGGGCGGCAGCCTAGCCAAAAACATTCAGTACTTC

J: TRBJ2-2
D: -
V: TRBV28
size: -
CDR3: CATQRYSSNTGELFF
DNA: TGTGCCACCCAGAGATACAGCTCGAACACCGGGGAGCTGTTTTTT

J: TRBJ2-7
D: -
V: TRBV21-1
size: -
CDR3: CASSKAPQLRDRVRREQYF
DNA: TGTGCCAGCAGCAAAGCGCCCCAACTACGGGACAGGGTCCGACGCGAGCAGTACTTC

J: TRBJ1-2
D: TRBD1
V: TRBV19
size: -
CDR3: CATEQGAHGYTF
DNA: TGTGCCACCGAACAGGGGGCGCATGGCTACACCTTC

J: TRBJ1-5
D: -
V: TRBV6-1
size: -
CDR3: CASSEGTVINQPQHF
DNA: TGTGCCAGCAGTGAAGGGACAGTTATCAATCAGCCCCAGCATTTT

J: TRBJ1-1
D: TRBD1
V: TRBV27
size: few
CDR3: CASRTLFRDRASPFF
DNA: TGTGCCAGCAGGACCCTATTCCGGGACAGGGCTTCTCCTTTCTTT

J: TRBJ1-6
D: TRBD1
V: TRBV11-1
size: -
CDR3: CASSRTGNNSPLHF
DNA: TGTGCCAGCAGCCGGACAGGGAATAATTCACCCCTCCACTTT

J: TRBJ2-2
D: TRBD2
V: TRBV6-5
size: -
CDR3: CAWRTSGMTGELFF
DNA: TGTGCCTGGAGGACTAGCGGGATGACCGGGGAGCTGTTTTTT

J: TRBJ1-5
D: -
V: TRBV3-1/TRBV3-2
size: -
CDR3: CASSVRGRNQPQHF
DNA: TGTGCCAGCAGCGTCAGGGGTCGCAATCAGCCCCAGCATTTT

J: TRBJ1-1
D: -
V: TRBV7-2
size: -
CDR3: CASSNPGRLAGTPLTEAFF
DNA: TGTGCCAGCAGCAACCCTGGCCGCTTGGCAGGAACCCCTCTCACTGAAGCTTTCTTT

J: TRBJ1-5
D: -
V: TRBV19
size: -
CDR3: CASTWGGNSNQPQHF
DNA: TGTGCCAGCACCTGGGGGGGTAACAGCAATCAGCCCCAGCATTTT

J: TRBJ1-1
D: -
V: TRBV30
size: -
CDR3: CAWKRRRSEAEAFF
DNA: TGTGCCTGGAAAAGGAGACGGTCTGAGGCTGAAGCTTTCTTT

J: TRBJ2-7
D: -
V: TRBV19
size: -
CDR3: CASSIARLPSYEQYF
DNA: TGTGCCAGTAGTATAGCTCGACTCCCTTCCTACGAGCAGTACTTC

J: TRBJ1-6
D: -
V: TRBV14
size: few
CDR3: CASSIQGSNSPLHF
DNA: TGTGCCAGCAGCATACAGGGCTCTAATTCACCCCTCCACTTT

J: TRBJ2-2
D: TRBD2
V: TRBV2
size: few
CDR3: CASRDSGRSGELFF
DNA: TGTGCCAGCCGCGATAGCGGGAGGTCCGGGGAGCTGTTTTTT

J: TRBJ2-1
D: TRBD2
V: TRBV3-1/TRBV3-2
size: -
CDR3: CASSQGLATYNEQFF
DNA: TGTGCCAGCAGCCAAGGACTAGCCACCTACAATGAGCAGTTCTTC

J: TRBJ2-7
D: -
V: TRBV28
size: few
CDR3: CASSTQSGVYEQYF
DNA: TGTGCCAGCAGTACCCAGTCCGGGGTCTACGAGCAGTACTTC

J: TRBJ1-6
D: -
V: TRBV28
size: -
CDR3: CASSPGPGKTPLHF
DNA: TGTGCCAGCAGTCCTGGACCGGGGAAAACGCCCCTCCACTTT

J: TRBJ2-3
D: -
V: TRBV11-2
size: once
CDR3: CASSWPDTQYF
DNA: TGTGCCAGCAGTTGGCCAGATACGCAGTATTTT

J: TRBJ2-2
D: TRBD2
V: TRBV5-1
size: few
CDR3: CASSFGLANTGELFF
DNA: TGCGCCAGCAGCTTCGGACTAGCGAACACCGGGGAGCTGTTTTTT

J: TRBJ1-5
D: -
V: TRBV6-5
size: -
CDR3: CASSYSDKQPQHF
DNA: TGTGCCAGCAGTTACTCGGACAAACAGCCCCAGCATTTT

J: TRBJ1-2
D: -
V: TRBV6-5
size: -
CDR3: CASSYPLGGYTF
DNA: TGTGCCAGCAGTTACCCCCTTGGCGGCTACACCTTC

J: TRBJ2-7
D: -
V: TRBV7-8
size: once
CDR3: CASSFNSYEQYF
DNA: TGTGCCAGCAGCTTTAACTCCTACGAGCAGTACTTC

J: TRBJ2-1
D: TRBD1
V: TRBV19
size: -
CDR3: CASSMSPTGVEQFF
DNA: TGTGCCAGTAGTATGTCCCCGACAGGGGTTGAGCAGTTCTTC

J: TRBJ2-7
D: TRBD2
V: TRBV5-1
size: few
CDR3: CASTAARTSGMSEQYF
DNA: TGCGCCAGCACCGCTGCGCGGACTAGCGGGATGTCCGAGCAGTACTTC

J: TRBJ1-5
D: -
V: TRBV4-1
size: -
CDR3: CASSQVAGSNQPQHF
DNA: TGCGCCAGCAGCCAAGTGGCAGGTAGCAATCAGCCCCAGCATTTT

J: TRBJ1-5
D: -
V: TRBV5-1
size: -
CDR3: CASSSSGDNNQPQHF
DNA: TGCGCCAGCAGCTCCTCAGGGGACAACAATCAGCCCCAGCATTTT

J: TRBJ2-5
D: TRBD2
V: TRBV27
size: -
CDR3: CASSSPTSGGRTETQYF
DNA: TGTGCCAGCAGTTCCCCGACTAGCGGGGGGCGGACAGAGACCCAGTACTTC

J: TRBJ2-3
D: TRBD1
V: TRBV28
size: -
CDR3: CASSAGTGWADTQYF
DNA: TGTGCCAGCAGTGCCGGGACAGGGTGGGCAGATACGCAGTATTTT

J: TRBJ1-2
D: TRBD1
V: TRBV4-1
size: -
CDR3: CASSQGQGTTTYGYTF
DNA: TGCGCCAGCAGCCAAGGACAGGGGACCACTACATATGGCTACACCTTC